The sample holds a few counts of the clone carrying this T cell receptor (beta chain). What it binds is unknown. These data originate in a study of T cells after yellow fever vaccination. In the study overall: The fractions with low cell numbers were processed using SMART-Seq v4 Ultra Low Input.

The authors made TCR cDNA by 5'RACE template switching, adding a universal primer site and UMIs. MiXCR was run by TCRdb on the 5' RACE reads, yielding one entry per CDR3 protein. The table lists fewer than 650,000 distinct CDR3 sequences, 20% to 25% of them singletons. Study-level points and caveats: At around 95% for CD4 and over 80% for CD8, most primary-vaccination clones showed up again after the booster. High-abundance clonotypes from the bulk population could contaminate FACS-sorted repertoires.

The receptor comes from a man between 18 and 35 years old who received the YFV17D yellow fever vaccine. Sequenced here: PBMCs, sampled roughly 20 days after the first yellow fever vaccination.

DNA of the CDR3: TGCGCCAGCAGCCAAGATAGGGGTAGCGGGGGAGAGACCCAGTACTTC. Amino acid sequence: CASSQDRGSGGETQYF. The gene calls are TRBV4-3 and TRBJ2-5; 9 positions agree with TRBD2. Germline V gene data show CDR1 as LGHNA and CDR2 as YSLEER. With V trimmed by 0 bases and J by 4 bases, 6 bases remained unmatched. The CDR3 is made up of 16 amino acids.